The source of this TCR beta chain is a study of Ad26.COV2.S vaccination and SARS-CoV-2 variants. Study overall: Enrollment placed the donor in the COV1001 Ad26.COV2.S trial arm.

Treatment meaning: around 19 received Ad26.COV2.S at low or high dose, single or two shots; about 5 received placebo; per-sample allocation not given. Vaccine and placebo recipients were sampled on day 63 after the first injection. This CDR3 spans 13 amino acids. Between the trimmed V and J ends, which lost 4 bases and 4 bases, there was a span of 11 bases. Germline V gene data show CDR1 as MNHEY and CDR2 as SVGAGI. Study-wide results and limits: Substantial breadth was reportedly displayed by spike-specific CD8+ and CD4+ T cell responses after vaccination. Analyses that measured TCR breadth and depth may have underestimated total T cell responses.

About this clone itself: Its target is not known.

Generated by immunoSEQ multiplex PCR, the TCRdb table keeps only in-frame clones and is missing some. The sample holds roughly 390,000 clones, 75% to 90% seen once. This sequence originates from a person between 18 and 65 years old who received the Ad26.COV2.S COVID-19 vaccine or a placebo. This material consisted of peripheral blood, taken in a trial of Ad26.COV2.S vaccine versus placebo. The chain combines TRBV6-5 with TRBJ2-7; D not certain. The CDR3 is CASSSRNLYEQYF. CDR3 nucleotides: TGTGCCAGCAGTTCCCGAAACCTATACGAGCAGTACTTC.